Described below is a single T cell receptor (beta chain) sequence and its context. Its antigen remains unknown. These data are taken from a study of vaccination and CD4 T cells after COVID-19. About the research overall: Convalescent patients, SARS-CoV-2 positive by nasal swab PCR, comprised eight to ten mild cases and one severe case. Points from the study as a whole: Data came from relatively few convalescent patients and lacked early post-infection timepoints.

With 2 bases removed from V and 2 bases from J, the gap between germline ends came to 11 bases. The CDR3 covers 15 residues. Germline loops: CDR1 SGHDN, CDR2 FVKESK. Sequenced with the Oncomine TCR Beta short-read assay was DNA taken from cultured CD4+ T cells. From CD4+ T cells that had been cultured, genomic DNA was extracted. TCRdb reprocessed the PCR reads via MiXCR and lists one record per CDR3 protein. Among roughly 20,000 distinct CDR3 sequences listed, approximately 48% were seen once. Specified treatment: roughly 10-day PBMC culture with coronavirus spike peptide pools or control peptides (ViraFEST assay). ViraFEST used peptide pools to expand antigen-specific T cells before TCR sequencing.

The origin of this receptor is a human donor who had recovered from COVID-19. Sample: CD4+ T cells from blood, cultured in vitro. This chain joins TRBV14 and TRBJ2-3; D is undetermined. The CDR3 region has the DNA TGTGCCAGCAGCCAACGGGTGAGAGTCACAGATACGCAGTATTTT. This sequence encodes CASSQRVRVTDTQYF.